A selection of T cell receptor beta chains follows, all from one sample in a study of T-cell memory formation after mild COVID-19. TCRdb ran MiXCR on the 5' RACE reads and lists one entry per CDR3 protein. The table has under 350,000 distinct CDR3 sequences, under 20% seen once. The sequencing sample was made of PBMCs or a T cell subset sorted from them (not recorded which). The receptors were sampled from a young man who had mild COVID-19 (a few samples of this study predate the infection). Cell type and time point are not known. Both conserved end residues are part of each CDR3. Each record gives: clone size, J gene, D gene, V gene, CDR3 DNA, CDR3 protein. A D gene is named only where the DNA matches it firmly. Clone size is shown for a subset of rows, as once, few, many or a class of expanded clone.

clone size: few
J gene: TRBJ2-6
D gene: NA
V gene: TRBV5-1
CDR3 DNA: TGCGCCAGCAGCGGGACAGGGGCCAACGTCCTGACTTTC
CDR3 protein: CASSGTGANVLTF

clone size: NA
J gene: TRBJ1-4
D gene: NA
V gene: TRBV4-3
CDR3 DNA: TGCGCCAGCAGCCAAGATCCCCCCTCATCTAATGAAAAACTGTTTTTT
CDR3 protein: CASSQDPPSSNEKLFF

clone size: NA
J gene: TRBJ2-7
D gene: TRBD2
V gene: TRBV5-3
CDR3 DNA: TGTGCCAGAAGCTTGGCATCGGCGGGGGCCTACGAGCAGTACTTC
CDR3 protein: CARSLASAGAYEQYF

clone size: many
J gene: TRBJ2-3
D gene: TRBD1
V gene: TRBV7-6
CDR3 DNA: TGTGCCAGCAGCTCGACAGGGCTTGCAGATACGCAGTATTTT
CDR3 protein: CASSSTGLADTQYF

clone size: NA
J gene: TRBJ2-3
D gene: NA
V gene: TRBV7-2
CDR3 DNA: TGTGCCAGCAGCTCCGGGTCCTCTAATACGCAGTATTTT
CDR3 protein: CASSSGSSNTQYF

clone size: few
J gene: TRBJ2-5
D gene: NA
V gene: TRBV20-1
CDR3 DNA: TGCAGTGCTCTGGGGGAGACCCAGTACTTC
CDR3 protein: CSALGETQYF

clone size: NA
J gene: TRBJ1-5
D gene: TRBD1
V gene: TRBV2
CDR3 DNA: TGTGCCAGCAGGACCGGACAGGGCCTGAATCAGCCCCAGCATTTT
CDR3 protein: CASRTGQGLNQPQHF

clone size: few
J gene: TRBJ2-5
D gene: NA
V gene: TRBV5-1
CDR3 DNA: TGCGCCAGCAGCTTGATAGGAGATCAAGAGACCCAGTACTTC
CDR3 protein: CASSLIGDQETQYF

clone size: NA
J gene: TRBJ2-5
D gene: TRBD2
V gene: TRBV7-2
CDR3 DNA: TGTGCCAGCAGTCCCCAACTAGCGGGAGAAGAGACCCGGTACTTC
CDR3 protein: CASSPQLAGEETRYF

clone size: NA
J gene: TRBJ2-3
D gene: TRBD1
V gene: TRBV6-6
CDR3 DNA: TGTGCCAGCACTCTTACTCGAAGACAGGGAAGAACAGATACGCAGTATTTT
CDR3 protein: CASTLTRRQGRTDTQYF

clone size: NA
J gene: TRBJ1-2
D gene: TRBD1
V gene: TRBV7-2
CDR3 DNA: TGTGCCAGCGGGGACAGGGCTGGCTACACCTTC
CDR3 protein: CASGDRAGYTF

clone size: NA
J gene: TRBJ2-3
D gene: TRBD2
V gene: TRBV9
CDR3 DNA: TGTGCCAGCAGCTCGCACCTACTAGCGGGGGGGGCAGATACGCAGTATTTT
CDR3 protein: CASSSHLLAGGADTQYF

clone size: NA
J gene: TRBJ2-3
D gene: NA
V gene: TRBV2
CDR3 DNA: TGTGCCAGCTTCAGGGAGTGGGACACAGATACGCAGTATTTT
CDR3 protein: CASFREWDTDTQYF

clone size: few
J gene: TRBJ2-2
D gene: NA
V gene: TRBV29-1
CDR3 DNA: TGCAGCGTTGGTGGGGGCGCGACCGGGGAGCTGTTTTTT
CDR3 protein: CSVGGGATGELFF

clone size: NA
J gene: TRBJ1-1
D gene: TRBD1
V gene: TRBV6-5
CDR3 DNA: TGTGCCAGCAGTAGGTCACAGGGGGCGAAGGGCACTGAAGCTTTCTTT
CDR3 protein: CASSRSQGAKGTEAFF

clone size: many
J gene: TRBJ1-1
D gene: NA
V gene: TRBV7-9
CDR3 DNA: TGTGCCAGCAGCTTTGGAGGCCTGAACACTGAAGCTTTCTTT
CDR3 protein: CASSFGGLNTEAFF

clone size: few
J gene: TRBJ2-3
D gene: TRBD1
V gene: TRBV6-6
CDR3 DNA: TGTGCCAGCAGAAGGACAGGCTTAGATACGCAGTATTTT
CDR3 protein: CASRRTGLDTQYF

clone size: NA
J gene: TRBJ2-5
D gene: TRBD2
V gene: TRBV20-1
CDR3 DNA: TGCAGTGCACCCGGGACTAGCGGGGTTTATCAAGAGACCCAGTACTTC
CDR3 protein: CSAPGTSGVYQETQYF

clone size: few
J gene: TRBJ2-3
D gene: NA
V gene: TRBV7-2
CDR3 DNA: TGTGCCAGCAGCCCCGTCTTGAGCACAGATACGCAGTATTTT
CDR3 protein: CASSPVLSTDTQYF

clone size: few
J gene: TRBJ2-2
D gene: TRBD1
V gene: TRBV6-5
CDR3 DNA: TGTGCCAGCAATCCGGGACAGCGAAACACCGGGGAGCTGTTTTTT
CDR3 protein: CASNPGQRNTGELFF

clone size: NA
J gene: TRBJ1-2
D gene: NA
V gene: TRBV29-1
CDR3 DNA: TGCAGCGTTCCCCGAGGTACAGATCATAACTATGGCTACACCTTC
CDR3 protein: CSVPRGTDHNYGYTF

clone size: NA
J gene: TRBJ2-1
D gene: NA
V gene: TRBV10-3
CDR3 DNA: TGTGCCATCAGTGAGTCGGGGTCAGGGATCCCCAATGAGCAGTTCTTC
CDR3 protein: CAISESGSGIPNEQFF

clone size: many
J gene: TRBJ2-5
D gene: NA
V gene: TRBV5-1
CDR3 DNA: TGCGCCAGCAGCTTATGGGGGACGGAGACCCAGTACTTC
CDR3 protein: CASSLWGTETQYF

clone size: NA
J gene: TRBJ1-5
D gene: NA
V gene: TRBV4-1
CDR3 DNA: TGCGCCAGCAGCCAAGATTTTCGGGGTACCGGGGAGCCCCAGCATTTT
CDR3 protein: CASSQDFRGTGEPQHF

clone size: NA
J gene: TRBJ2-1
D gene: TRBD2
V gene: TRBV6-2/TRBV6-3
CDR3 DNA: TGTGCCAGCAGACCCACTCTGGCGGGGGACCACAATGAGCAGTTCTTC
CDR3 protein: CASRPTLAGDHNEQFF

clone size: few
J gene: TRBJ1-5
D gene: TRBD1
V gene: TRBV7-2
CDR3 DNA: TGTGCCAGCACGGTAGGACAGGGCAGGCAGCCCCAGCATTTT
CDR3 protein: CASTVGQGRQPQHF

clone size: few
J gene: TRBJ2-7
D gene: TRBD1
V gene: TRBV6-5
CDR3 DNA: TGTGCCAGCAGTTGGTCCTTAGGACAGGGGAAAGAGCAGTACTTC
CDR3 protein: CASSWSLGQGKEQYF

clone size: NA
J gene: TRBJ2-7
D gene: NA
V gene: TRBV28
CDR3 DNA: TGTGCCAGCAGTTTGGCTCCCGTCGGGCAGTACTTC
CDR3 protein: CASSLAPVGQYF

clone size: few
J gene: TRBJ2-1
D gene: NA
V gene: TRBV4-1
CDR3 DNA: TGCGCCAGCAGCCCGAAAGGTCAGGGCCATGAGCAGTTCTTC
CDR3 protein: CASSPKGQGHEQFF

clone size: NA
J gene: TRBJ1-6
D gene: NA
V gene: TRBV3-1
CDR3 DNA: TGTGCCAGCAGGTTACAGAGGGGGGACTATAATTCACCCCTCCACTTT
CDR3 protein: CASRLQRGDYNSPLHF

clone size: NA
J gene: TRBJ1-1
D gene: NA
V gene: TRBV19
CDR3 DNA: TGTGCCAGTAGCCTTAGGAAATCCACTGAAGCTTTCTTT
CDR3 protein: CASSLRKSTEAFF

clone size: NA
J gene: TRBJ2-7
D gene: NA
V gene: TRBV11-2
CDR3 DNA: TGTGCCAGCAGCTTAAACGAGCAGTACTTC
CDR3 protein: CASSLNEQYF

clone size: NA
J gene: TRBJ2-5
D gene: NA
V gene: TRBV7-2
CDR3 DNA: TGTGCCAGCAGCTTAGGGCAGGGGATAGGAGAGACCCAGTACTTC
CDR3 protein: CASSLGQGIGETQYF

clone size: few
J gene: TRBJ2-5
D gene: NA
V gene: TRBV7-9
CDR3 DNA: TGTGCCAGCAGCTCAGGGGTGACCCAGTACTTC
CDR3 protein: CASSSGVTQYF

clone size: NA
J gene: TRBJ1-5
D gene: NA
V gene: TRBV6-2/TRBV6-3
CDR3 DNA: TGTGCCAGCAGTTACCCCACCGATGGCAATCAGCCCCAGCATTTT
CDR3 protein: CASSYPTDGNQPQHF

clone size: NA
J gene: TRBJ2-5
D gene: NA
V gene: TRBV20-1
CDR3 DNA: TGCAGTGCTAGAGAGGGGTGGGAGACCCAGTACTTC
CDR3 protein: CSAREGWETQYF

clone size: few
J gene: TRBJ1-2
D gene: NA
V gene: TRBV11-2
CDR3 DNA: TGTGCCAGCAGCTTAACTTCTGAAGGAGGCTACACCTTC
CDR3 protein: CASSLTSEGGYTF

clone size: NA
J gene: TRBJ2-5
D gene: TRBD2
V gene: TRBV4-3
CDR3 DNA: TGCGCCAGCAGCCAAGATGTAGGGACTAGTCAAGAGACCCAGTACTTC
CDR3 protein: CASSQDVGTSQETQYF

clone size: NA
J gene: TRBJ2-5
D gene: TRBD2
V gene: TRBV12-3/TRBV12-4
CDR3 DNA: TGTGCCAGCAGTTTATGGGGACTAGCTGAAGAGACCCAGTACTTC
CDR3 protein: CASSLWGLAEETQYF

clone size: few
J gene: TRBJ2-3
D gene: NA
V gene: TRBV7-9
CDR3 DNA: TGTGCCAGCAGCTGGCAAGGAACTTTCACAGATACGCAGTATTTT
CDR3 protein: CASSWQGTFTDTQYF

clone size: few
J gene: TRBJ1-3
D gene: TRBD1
V gene: TRBV7-9
CDR3 DNA: TGTGCCAGCAGCCCGACAGGGGACCCCTCTGGAAACACCATATATTTT
CDR3 protein: CASSPTGDPSGNTIYF

clone size: many
J gene: TRBJ2-1
D gene: TRBD1
V gene: TRBV5-1
CDR3 DNA: TGCGCCAGCAGCTCGAGGACAGGAAACAATGAGCAGTTCTTC
CDR3 protein: CASSSRTGNNEQFF

clone size: few
J gene: TRBJ1-6
D gene: TRBD1
V gene: TRBV5-1
CDR3 DNA: TGCGCCAGCAGCTTGACAGGGGCCGAGAATTCACCCCTCCACTTT
CDR3 protein: CASSLTGAENSPLHF

clone size: NA
J gene: TRBJ1-4
D gene: TRBD1
V gene: TRBV20-1
CDR3 DNA: TGCAGTGCTAGTACCTTTAAGTCAGGGGGATCCCGTGAAAAACTGTTTTTT
CDR3 protein: CSASTFKSGGSREKLFF

clone size: NA
J gene: TRBJ1-2
D gene: NA
V gene: TRBV9
CDR3 DNA: TGTGCCAGCACTCCCATAGGGGGAGGGACCATTGGCTACACCTTC
CDR3 protein: CASTPIGGGTIGYTF

clone size: once
J gene: TRBJ1-2
D gene: NA
V gene: TRBV4-3
CDR3 DNA: TGCGCCAGCAGCCAAGATGCGACTAACTATGGCTACACCTTC
CDR3 protein: CASSQDATNYGYTF

clone size: once
J gene: TRBJ2-1
D gene: NA
V gene: TRBV4-2
CDR3 DNA: TGTGCCAGCAGCCACCTACAGGGTTTAGCCTACAATGAGCAGTTCTTC
CDR3 protein: CASSHLQGLAYNEQFF

clone size: many
J gene: TRBJ2-5
D gene: TRBD2
V gene: TRBV7-2
CDR3 DNA: TGTGCCAGCAGCTTAGCTAGCGGGGAGACCCAGTACTTC
CDR3 protein: CASSLASGETQYF

clone size: few
J gene: TRBJ2-7
D gene: TRBD2
V gene: TRBV20-1
CDR3 DNA: TGCAGTGCTAGAGCTAAGACTAGCGGCTACGAGCAGTACTTC
CDR3 protein: CSARAKTSGYEQYF

clone size: NA
J gene: TRBJ2-7
D gene: NA
V gene: TRBV4-1
CDR3 DNA: TGCGCCAGCAGCCAAGAAGTGGGCGAGCAGTACTTC
CDR3 protein: CASSQEVGEQYF

clone size: few
J gene: TRBJ1-5
D gene: NA
V gene: TRBV6-5
CDR3 DNA: TGTGCCAGCAGCCGGGGATTCCTAGGTCAGCCCCAGCATTTT
CDR3 protein: CASSRGFLGQPQHF

clone size: many
J gene: TRBJ2-1
D gene: NA
V gene: TRBV6-5
CDR3 DNA: TGTGCCAGCAGTTACTCCAATTGGGAAGAGCAGTTCTTC
CDR3 protein: CASSYSNWEEQFF

clone size: NA
J gene: TRBJ1-5
D gene: NA
V gene: TRBV28
CDR3 DNA: TGTGCCAGCAGATATCTTCAGGGTCCCGATCGGCCCCAGCATTTT
CDR3 protein: CASRYLQGPDRPQHF

clone size: few
J gene: TRBJ1-1
D gene: NA
V gene: TRBV7-2
CDR3 DNA: TGTGCCAGCAGCTTTTGGACGGGGAACACTGAAGCTTTCTTT
CDR3 protein: CASSFWTGNTEAFF

clone size: few
J gene: TRBJ2-1
D gene: NA
V gene: TRBV4-2
CDR3 DNA: TGTGCCAGCAGCCAAGGGGACAACTCCTACAATGAGCAGTTCTTC
CDR3 protein: CASSQGDNSYNEQFF

clone size: few
J gene: TRBJ1-2
D gene: TRBD1
V gene: TRBV5-1
CDR3 DNA: TGCGCCAGCAGCTTGACAGGGGGTAATGGCTACACCTTC
CDR3 protein: CASSLTGGNGYTF

clone size: few
J gene: TRBJ2-1
D gene: TRBD1
V gene: TRBV29-1
CDR3 DNA: TGCAGCGTTGGAGGGACAGGGTTGGGCAATGAGCAGTTCTTC
CDR3 protein: CSVGGTGLGNEQFF

clone size: NA
J gene: TRBJ1-6
D gene: TRBD1
V gene: TRBV5-1
CDR3 DNA: TGCGCCAGCAGCGTGGGGGGGGACAGGGGCCGCTCACCCCTCCACTTT
CDR3 protein: CASSVGGDRGRSPLHF

clone size: NA
J gene: TRBJ2-3
D gene: NA
V gene: TRBV2
CDR3 DNA: TGTGCCAGCAGGCGGGATAGCACAGATACGCAGTATTTT
CDR3 protein: CASRRDSTDTQYF

clone size: NA
J gene: TRBJ2-2
D gene: TRBD1
V gene: TRBV5-1
CDR3 DNA: TGCGCCAGCAGGGGTCCGGGACAGGGATTCACCGGGGAGCTGTTTTTT
CDR3 protein: CASRGPGQGFTGELFF